These 10 T cell receptor beta chains were all obtained from the same sample, sequenced in a study of blood T cell repertoires in COVID-19. Assay used: immunoSEQ multiplex PCR; TCRdb lists only in-frame clones, some missing. The sample lists 250,000 to 400,000 clones, around 90% occurring once. The sequenced sample consisted of peripheral blood. The source of these receptors is a woman under 40 with COVID-19, enrolled during active disease.

The V and J genes are TRBV4-2 and TRBJ2-2; a possible D gene is TRBD2 (6 bases). There are 17 residues in the CDR3. The V gene lost 2 bases and the J gene lost 7 bases, with 20 bases spanning the gap. The germline gives CDR1 LGHNA, CDR2 YNFKEQ. CDR3: CASSQLLGGTKDGELFF. CDR3 bases: TGTGCCAGCAGCCAATTATTGGGCGGGACGAAGGACGGGGAGCTGTTTTTT.

This rearrangement joins TRBV14 to TRBJ2-7; TRBD2 agrees at 7 bases. After removal of 0 bases from V and 4 bases from J, the junction contained 15 bases not matched to a gene. CDR3 length equals 18 residues. Germline V gene lookup returns CDR1 SGHDN and CDR2 FVKESK. The CDR3 sequence: CASSQDKRLGGSVYEQYF. The DNA for the CDR3 is TGTGCCAGCAGCCAAGACAAAAGACTCGGGGGGTCGGTTTACGAGCAGTACTTC.

The J gene is TRBJ2-5, the V gene TRBV19; no clear D gene. CDR1 and CDR2 (germline): LNHDA, SQIVND (reference sequence). Trimming took 0 bases from V and 0 from J, leaving 2 bases between them. CDR3 length equals 13 residues. CDR3 in amino acids: CASSIDYQETQYF. DNA for the CDR3: TGTGCCAGTAGTATAGACTACCAAGAGACCCAGTACTTC.

The chain is built from TRBV28 and TRBJ2-3; D perhaps matches TRBD2 (6 bases). Per germline, CDR1 MDHEN and CDR2 SYDVKM. V was pared by 0 bases and J by 1 base, with 17 bases between. The CDR3 has 18 residues. The CDR3 spells CASSLWGTPRGGTDTQYF. For the CDR3, the DNA is TGTGCCAGCAGTTTATGGGGGACTCCTCGAGGGGGCACAGATACGCAGTATTTT.

The genes are TRBV12-3 or TRBV12-4 and TRBJ1-1; no definite D call. This CDR3 comprises 12 residues. V was trimmed by 6 bases and J by 2 bases, leaving 7 bases between them. CDR3 sequence: CASRLSNTEAFF. In nucleotides, the CDR3 is TGTGCCAGCAGGCTGAGCAACACTGAAGCTTTCTTT.

The chain uses TRBV5-1 and TRBJ1-1; possible D gene TRBD1, 6 bases. Germline CDR1 and CDR2: SGHRS and YFSETQ. The CDR3 has 16 amino acids. The V gene lost 2 bases and the J gene lost 0 bases, with 14 bases spanning the gap. The CDR3 is CASSLQPTGLNTEAFF. The CDR3 nucleotides read TGCGCCAGCAGCTTACAACCGACAGGTCTGAACACTGAAGCTTTCTTT.

The V gene is TRBV27, the J gene TRBJ1-5; D remains unclear. This CDR3 region has 12 residues. V was pared by 7 bases and J by 5 bases, with 9 bases between. Germline V CDR1 and CDR2: MNHEY, SMNVEV (reference sequence). The CDR3 DNA is TGTGCCAGCACTAAAATCCATCAGCCCCAGCATTTT. Protein: CASTKIHQPQHF.

This clone showed up just once. The CDR3 protein is CASSTPGLAGVRGTYNEQFF. CDR3 in DNA: TGTGCCAGTAGTACCCCGGGACTAGCGGGAGTAAGGGGAACCTACAATGAGCAGTTCTTC. This rearrangement joins TRBV19 to TRBJ2-1; the match to TRBD2 covers 14 bases. Germline V lookup: CDR1 LNHDA, CDR2 SQIVND (reference sequence). The CDR3 has 20 residues. The trim removed 4 bases at V and 2 bases at J, leaving 13 bases unmatched.

The rearrangement joins TRBV27 to TRBJ1-5; D might be TRBD1 (6 bases). The CDR3 is made up of 16 amino acids. The V end lost 3 bases, the J end lost 2 bases, and 14 bases lay between the germline ends. Germline V gene lookup returns CDR1 MNHEY and CDR2 SMNVEV (reference sequence). Here the CDR3 DNA reads TGTGCCAGCAGTTTTTCACCAGGGGAAGGCAATCAGCCCCAGCATTTT. Translated: CASSFSPGEGNQPQHF.

The chain combines TRBV27 with TRBJ1-2; D gene ambiguous. CDR3 size: 13 residues. Trimming stripped 2 bases from V and 3 bases from J, with 7 bases between. Germline values: CDR1 MNHEY, CDR2 SMNVEV (reference sequence). DNA for the CDR3: TGTGCCAGCAGTTTAGGGGAGGACTATGGCTACACCTTC. It specifies CASSLGEDYGYTF.